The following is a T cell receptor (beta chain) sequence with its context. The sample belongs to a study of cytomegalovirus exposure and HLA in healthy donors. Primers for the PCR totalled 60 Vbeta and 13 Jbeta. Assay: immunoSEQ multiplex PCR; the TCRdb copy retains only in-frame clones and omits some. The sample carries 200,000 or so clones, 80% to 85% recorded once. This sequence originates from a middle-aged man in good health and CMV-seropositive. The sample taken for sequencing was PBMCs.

CDR3 coding DNA: TGTGCCAGCAGTCTAACGGCAGGCCTCGTAGAGACCCAGTACTTC. Translation gives CASSLTAGLVETQYF. This chain uses TRBV27 with TRBJ2-5; no firm D call. Trimming pared 5 bases from V and 4 bases from J, leaving 17 bases between. The CDR3 has 15 amino acids. Per germline, CDR1 MNHEY and CDR2 SMNVEV (reference sequence).